This entry lists 3 T cell receptor beta chains sequenced from one sample in a study of blood T cell dynamics during melanoma immunotherapy. Clones were sequenced by immunoSEQ multiplex PCR, and TCRdb holds only the in-frame ones, with some missing. The sample records about 420 clones, 82% being singletons. This sample's time point: week 3, after first cycle of checkpoint inhibitor. Sequenced here: cell-free DNA from blood, sampled from a patient treated with checkpoint blockade. These receptors all come from a human donor with melanoma.

CDR3 residues: CASKDLSYEQYF. The CDR3 DNA is TGCGCCAGCAAGGACTTATCCTACGAGCAGTACTTC. This chain joins TRBV5-1 and TRBJ2-7, with a weak D call TRBD2 (5 bases). The CDR3 extends over 12 amino acids. Germline CDR1 SGHRS, CDR2 YFSETQ. V was shortened by 6 bases and J by 1 base, with 8 bases between the two germline ends.

V is TRBV7-8 and J is TRBJ1-2; D gene uncertain. V dropped 1 base and J dropped 0 bases, with 12 bases sitting between them. Germline V lookup: CDR1 SGHVS, CDR2 FQNEAQ. The CDR3 spans 16 residues. CDR3 in amino acids: CASSLGGFVANYGYTF. In DNA, the CDR3 is TGTGCCAGCAGCTTAGGGGGATTTGTAGCTAACTATGGCTACACCTTC.

The rearrangement uses TRBV19 and TRBJ1-1; 9 nucleotides agree with TRBD1. The CDR3 totals 17 residues. Trimming at V came to 3 bases and at J to 0 bases, leaving 8 bases not matched to a gene. Germline V lookup: CDR1 LNHDA, CDR2 SQIVND (reference sequence). The CDR3 spells CASSIGTGRGMNTEAFF. The CDR3 DNA is TGTGCCAGTAGTATCGGGACAGGGAGAGGGATGAACACTGAAGCTTTCTTT.